This TCR beta chain derives from a study of cytomegalovirus exposure and HLA in healthy donors (dated by TCRdb to 2016 to 2017). About the investigation overall: An earlier analysis of roughly 500 of the donors reported about 250 Gb of sequence data and roughly 100 million unique TCR beta sequences from about 179 million T cells. HLA typing covered class I and class II loci at four-digit resolution. The study aimed to test whether cataloging public T cell receptors could reveal signatures of past pathogen exposure. Along with the 666-subject first cohort, a separate validation cohort of more than 90 different subjects was used. Typing coverage differed by locus: A, B, C, DRB1 and DQB1 were typed in about 629-630 donors, DQA1 in 500 to 550, DPA1 in 600 to 610, and DPB1 in just under 480. About 300 gigabases of sequencing data and tens of millions of unique TCR sequences were included in an early release covering about 700 HLA-typed donors. Of the roughly 430 genotyped donors, about 80% fell in the genetic ancestry cluster associated with self-reported Caucasian donors. Across roughly 420 genotyped donors of the cohort, an average of roughly 250,000 unique TCR beta nucleotide sequences per donor were sequenced, and roughly a sixth of those sequences were non-productive. Roughly 5 DR-DQ haplotypes were handled as single units for association and clustering, since linkage in the cohort was strong. Alongside the repertoire data, information on donor age, sex, ethnicity and CMV serostatus was compiled. Using immunosequencing, the study profiled T cell repertoires from around 680 subjects and related those repertoires to cytomegalovirus serostatus. Rather than drawing on any new phenotypic data, the later analysis identified candidate immune exposures from TCR beta sequences and the way those sequences occurred across donors. All discovery cohort repertoires had been generated on a single sequencing platform. To predict cytomegalovirus infection status, the study combined high-throughput TCR immunosequencing, statistical association of individual TCRs with disease status, and machine learning. Genome-wide SNP genotypes for about 55% of the roughly 670 donors were used in a later genetic analysis, which treated that subset as a discovery cohort. An earlier analysis of fewer than 750 of the donors used high-throughput TCR beta sequencing to judge whether each TCR beta V gene segment behaved as functional or pseudogenic. A later analysis re-analyzed previously published TCR beta repertoires from hundreds of donors and added high-resolution HLA genotyping to study TCR occurrence patterns. Overall study results and their limits: In a later analysis, most CMV-associated TCR beta chains were found to appear HLA-restricted, with HLA associations seemingly driven largely by CMV exposure. Compared with equally common non-associated chains, HLA-associated TCR beta chains in a later analysis were more clonally expanded and had lower generation probabilities. In vitro tests confirmed that three of the cytomegalovirus-associated TCR beta chains recognize cytomegalovirus antigens. In an earlier analysis of around 500 of the donors, most TCR beta V segments appeared in productive rearrangements about 90% or about 30% of the time, broadly matching IMGT annotations. Because some donors lacked HLA typing at each locus, the association tests relied only on the typed subset. A further reported finding was that TCR beta sequences accurately predicted the HLA-A and HLA-B alleles for most subjects in the first cohort. The presence/absence analyses assumed that sequencing depth was roughly uniform across donors, and that assumption may not be true. The 87-base-pair reads could not distinguish some IMGT-functional V segments, including TRBV6-2 and TRBV6-3, so those segments were excluded. In both the original and validation cohorts, the classifier was reported to diagnose cytomegalovirus status with high specificity and sensitivity. V-gene and J-gene trimming of TCR beta chains was associated with a missense DCLRE1C variant in a later genetic analysis, and the association was replicated in an independent cohort. According to a later analysis, TCR association rates differed among HLA loci, with DRB1 alleles showing the most associated TCRs and HLA-C alleles showing the fewest. In this cohort, only TCR beta chains were sequenced, and detectable features were limited by the absence of alpha or paired-chain data. The authors suggested that the approach could potentially be extended to other disease states and immunological phenotypes. The sequencing pipeline was judged likely to have produced a cluster of highly shared sequence variants as a technical artifact. According to a later genetic analysis, donors in an Asian-associated ancestry cluster had fewer N-insertions in productive TCRs than the approximately 700-donor mean. Strong co-occurrence of HLA alleles, especially DR and DQ, made assigning TCR associations to individual alleles difficult. In the study, about 150 TCR beta chains were listed as associated with cytomegalovirus. Most TCR sequences were observed very rarely across donors, whereas some public TCRs were present in many individuals. A later analysis associated approximately 17,000 TCR beta sequences with specific HLA alleles at a false discovery rate of 0.05. For the cohort, immune exposure information was limited to CMV serostatus. Linkage disequilibrium might explain the correlated functional status among segregating V segments, but an unknown experimental factor could not be ruled out. In a later analysis, several top co-occurrence clusters were reported to appear linked to parvovirus B19, influenza, CMV and Epstein-Barr virus. Because counts were too low, about 17 rarely observed V segments, including chromosome 9 orphons, were excluded from the earlier analysis of roughly 580 of the donors.

V loses 3 bases of germline sequence and J loses 0 bases, and the interval between the two ends is 9 bases. From cysteine to phenylalanine, the CDR3 is 15 amino acids long. Here the CDR3 DNA is all that survives: 45 bases in frame from base 1. The germline V gene (reference sequence) sets CDR1 to MNHEY and CDR2 to SMNVEV. The receptor library was made with the immunoSEQ multiplex PCR assay. The multiplex PCR relied on a mix of 60 forward primers for TCR Vbeta segments and 13 reverse primers for TCR Jbeta segments. A multiplex PCR assay on genomic DNA amplified the CDR3 region of rearranged TCR beta genes. On the Illumina HiSeq System, the amplified TCR beta libraries were sequenced as 87-base-pair reads. Concerning the study's data processing: Across the 700 or so repertoires, a later analysis counted approximately 83 million unique TCR beta chains, approximately 10 million of which were shared by at least two donors. Raw reads were error-corrected and collapsed into unique sequences with a nearest-neighbor algorithm that merged closely related sequences to remove PCR and sequencing errors. V, D and J gene segments were assigned by aligning CDR3 sequences to IMGT reference sequences. Each retained sequence needed at least a six-nucleotide match to both a V gene segment and a J gene segment. Rearrangements were called productive when the CDR3 lacked stop codons and stayed in frame with V and J; all others were non-productive. CDR3 was defined according to IMGT convention as the region running from the second conserved V-encoded cysteine to the conserved J-encoded phenylalanine. The earlier analysis of 587 of the donors excluded any sequence lacking an unambiguous match to a single V gene segment. In an earlier analysis of around 600 of the donors, V segments were called functional above 56.7% productive rearrangements and were called segregating when the between-donor standard deviation exceeded 5%. To diagnose cytomegalovirus status from the catalog of TCR beta chain sequences, a statistical classification framework was built. V and J gene assignment, in a later analysis, came from comparing TCR nucleotide sequences with IMGT/GENE-DB human TR gene sequences. Using the TCRdist pipeline, a later analysis assigned CDR3 sequences along with most-parsimonious VDJ recombination scenarios. In a later analysis, each TCR beta chain was defined by its CDR3 amino acid sequence together with its V-gene family, and reads lacking a unique V-gene family were excluded. To address suspected cross-contamination and a sequencing artifact, a later analysis removed a few hundred highly shared, low-generation-probability nucleotide sequences. In a later analysis, a clonal expansion index for each public chain was calculated from normalized within-repertoire ranks of inferred template counts. Generation probabilities in a later analysis came from a VDJ recombination model fitted to out-of-frame rearrangements, and those results were checked against IGoR. In a later analysis, TCR-TCR, TCR-HLA and TCR-CMV co-occurrence was scored with hypergeometric tests, and a repertoire-size bias correction was applied to TCR pairs. In a later analysis, false discovery rates were estimated by permuting HLA or CMV assignments 20 times. In a later analysis, co-occurring TCRs were grouped using DBSCAN, with TCRdist sequence similarity added in when clustering inside HLA-allele-positive subsets. Repertoires with fewer than 30,000 or more than 120,000 public chains, plus five repertoires with anomalous nucleotide sharing, were excluded from co-occurrence clustering. TCRdb limited this immuneACCESS table to in-frame rearrangements with V and J called. A share of clones is missing; checked studies link under half to unresolved V genes, and the rest is unexplained. V, J and clone size reflect that table, while D and trimming were determined from the DNA. This sample's clone table shows 63,000 or so clones. 15% of the sample goes to the ten largest clones.

Notes on this clone: The antigen this receptor binds is unknown.

In total, over 600 healthy bone marrow donors made up the cohort. At the time of sampling, all cohort members were nominally healthy, though unrecorded immune exposures were likely present. The donor tested CMV seronegative, placing the donor among the 300 to 400 seronegative members of the cohort. Each donor provided a peripheral blood sample, and peripheral blood mononuclear cells were used for TCR beta sequencing. Genomic DNA was extracted from the blood cell samples with the Qiagen DNeasy Blood Extraction Kit. The source of this sequence is a boy aged 5-17 years in good health and CMV-seronegative. The sample comprised PBMCs. This chain is built from TRBV27 and TRBJ1-3; D gene: possibly TRBD1, on 6 matching bases. The DNA reads TGTGCCAGCAGTTTCGAGGGGGACTCTGGAAACACCATATATTTT. Its product reads: CASSFEGDSGNTIYF.